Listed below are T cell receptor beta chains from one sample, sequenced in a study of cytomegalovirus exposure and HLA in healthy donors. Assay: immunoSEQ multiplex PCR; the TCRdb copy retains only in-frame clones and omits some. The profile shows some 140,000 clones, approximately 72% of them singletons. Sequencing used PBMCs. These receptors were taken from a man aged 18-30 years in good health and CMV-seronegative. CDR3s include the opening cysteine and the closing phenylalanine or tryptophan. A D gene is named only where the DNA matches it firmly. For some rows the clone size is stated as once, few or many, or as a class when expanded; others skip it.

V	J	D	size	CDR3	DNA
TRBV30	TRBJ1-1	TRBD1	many	CAWSPGGDLEAFF	TGTGCCTGGAGTCCAGGGGGCGATCTGGAAGCTTTCTTT
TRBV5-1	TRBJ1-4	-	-	CASSILRNEKLFF	TGCGCCAGCAGCATCCTCAGGAATGAAAAACTGTTTTTT
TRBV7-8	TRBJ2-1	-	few	CASSSYYSSYNEQFF	TGTGCCAGCAGCTCCTATTATAGCTCCTACAATGAGCAGTTCTTC
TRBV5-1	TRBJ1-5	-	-	CASSLVGGSYQPQHF	TGCGCCAGCAGCTTGGTCGGGGGATCTTATCAGCCCCAGCATTTT
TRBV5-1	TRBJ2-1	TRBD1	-	CASSPGQAYEQFF	TGCGCCAGCAGCCCTGGACAGGCTTATGAGCAGTTCTTC
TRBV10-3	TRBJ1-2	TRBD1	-	CAIKGTDQNYGYTF	TGTGCCATCAAAGGGACAGACCAAAACTATGGCTACACCTTC
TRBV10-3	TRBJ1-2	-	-	CAISEGHAGSGYTF	TGTGCCATCAGTGAGGGTCATGCGGGGAGCGGCTACACCTTC
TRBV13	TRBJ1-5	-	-	CASSLGFRGHQPQHF	TGTGCCAGCAGCTTAGGATTTAGGGGTCATCAGCCCCAGCATTTT
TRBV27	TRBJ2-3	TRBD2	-	CASSLYSRAGEDTQYF	TGTGCCAGCAGTTTATACTCCAGGGCGGGGGAAGATACGCAGTATTTT
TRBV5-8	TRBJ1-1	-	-	CASSSWTAYTEAFF	TGTGCCAGCAGCTCGTGGACAGCGTACACTGAAGCTTTCTTT
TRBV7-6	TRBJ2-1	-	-	CASSLGRGEWQGDEQFF	TGTGCCAGCAGCTTAGGCCGAGGAGAGTGGCAGGGCGATGAGCAGTTCTTC
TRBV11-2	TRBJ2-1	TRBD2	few	CASSPRSSGGNNEQFF	TGTGCCAGCAGCCCCCGTAGTAGCGGGGGTAACAATGAGCAGTTCTTC
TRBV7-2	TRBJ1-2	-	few	CASSLALRGGYGYTF	TGTGCCAGCAGCTTAGCGCTGAGGGGGGGCTATGGCTACACCTTC
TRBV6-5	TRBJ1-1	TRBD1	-	CASSLRGDTEAFF	TGTGCCAGCAGCCTCAGGGGGGACACTGAAGCTTTCTTT
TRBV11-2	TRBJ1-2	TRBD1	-	CASSLAGGESYTF	TGTGCCAGCAGCTTAGCAGGGGGCGAAAGCTACACCTTC
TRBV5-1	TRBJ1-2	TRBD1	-	CASSSGTEANYGYTF	TGCGCCAGCAGCTCCGGGACAGAAGCTAACTATGGCTACACCTTC
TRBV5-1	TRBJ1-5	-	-	CASSPDSMNQPQHF	TGCGCCAGCAGCCCTGACAGTATGAATCAGCCCCAGCATTTT
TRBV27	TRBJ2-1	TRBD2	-	CASSSGLAKSSYNEQFF	TGTGCCAGCAGTTCGGGACTAGCGAAAAGCTCCTACAATGAGCAGTTCTTC
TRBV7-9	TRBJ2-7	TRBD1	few	CASSTGTEKVTYEQYF	TGTGCCAGCAGCACAGGGACAGAAAAAGTTACCTACGAGCAGTACTTC
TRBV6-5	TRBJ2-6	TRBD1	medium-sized	CASGTGGANVLTF	TGTGCCAGCGGGACAGGTGGGGCCAACGTCCTGACTTTC
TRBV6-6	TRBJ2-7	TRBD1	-	CASSFRDRHSYEQYF	TGTGCCAGCAGTTTCCGGGACAGACACTCCTACGAGCAGTACTTC
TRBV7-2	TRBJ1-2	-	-	CASSRTTGVYGYTF	TGTGCCAGCAGCCGCACTACAGGAGTCTATGGCTACACCTTC
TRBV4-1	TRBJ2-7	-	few	CASSQERRGYGPYEQYF	TGCGCCAGCAGCCAAGAGAGGCGGGGTTACGGTCCCTACGAGCAGTACTTC
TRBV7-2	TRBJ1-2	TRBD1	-	CASSTHAGGFYGYTF	TGTGCCAGCAGCACCCACGCAGGGGGGTTCTATGGCTACACCTTC
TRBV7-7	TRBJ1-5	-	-	CASSCNRWEKGDQPQHF	TGTGCCAGCAGCTGCAATCGGTGGGAGAAGGGTGACCAGCCCCAGCATTTT
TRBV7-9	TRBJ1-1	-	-	CASSFTLRTEAFF	TGTGCCAGCAGCTTCACCCTGCGGACTGAAGCTTTCTTT
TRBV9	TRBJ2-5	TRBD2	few	CASSVALGGGATQYF	TGTGCCAGCAGCGTAGCCTTAGGCGGGGGGGCCACCCAGTACTTC
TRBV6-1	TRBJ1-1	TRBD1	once	CASSELDRDTEAFF	TGTGCCAGCAGTGAACTCGACAGGGACACTGAAGCTTTCTTT
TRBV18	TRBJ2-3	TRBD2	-	CASSPELAGSTDTQYF	TGTGCCAGCTCGCCAGAGCTAGCGGGAAGCACAGATACGCAGTATTTT
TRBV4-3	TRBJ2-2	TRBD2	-	CASRHREGSGELFF	TGCGCCAGCAGACATAGGGAGGGGTCCGGGGAGCTGTTTTTT
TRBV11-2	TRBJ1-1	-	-	CASSLERAGDTEAFF	TGTGCCAGCAGCTTAGAGAGAGCAGGGGACACTGAAGCTTTCTTT
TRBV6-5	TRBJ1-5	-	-	CASTPGGIGNQPQHF	TGTGCCAGCACCCCGGGAGGAATTGGCAATCAGCCCCAGCATTTT
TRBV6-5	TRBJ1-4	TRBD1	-	CASRLQGARSEKLFF	TGTGCCAGCAGACTACAGGGGGCGCGAAGTGAAAAACTGTTTTTT
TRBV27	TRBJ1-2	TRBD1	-	CASSLSLSTGNYGYTF	TGTGCCAGCAGTTTATCCCTGTCGACAGGGAACTATGGCTACACCTTC
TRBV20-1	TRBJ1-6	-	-	CSAPYSPLHF	TGCAGTGCTCCTTATTCACCCCTCCACTTT
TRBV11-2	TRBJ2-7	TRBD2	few	CASSFVSGLASYEQYF	TGTGCCAGCAGCTTCGTCTCGGGACTAGCATCCTACGAGCAGTACTTC
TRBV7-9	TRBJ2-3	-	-	CASSLARPRDTQYF	TGTGCCAGCAGCTTAGCGCGCCCGCGAGATACGCAGTATTTT
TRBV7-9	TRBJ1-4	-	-	CASSLGAGNEKLFF	TGTGCCAGCAGCTTGGGGGCGGGCAATGAAAAACTGTTTTTT
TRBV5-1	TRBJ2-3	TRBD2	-	CASSAERGGPNTQYF	TGCGCCAGCAGCGCCGAACGGGGGGGCCCAAATACGCAGTATTTT
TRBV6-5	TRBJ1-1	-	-	CASSPLNTEAFF	TGTGCCAGCAGCCCCTTGAACACTGAAGCTTTCTTT
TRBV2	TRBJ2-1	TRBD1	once	CASRGTGGREFF	TGTGCCAGCAGGGGGACAGGGGGCCGAGAGTTCTTC
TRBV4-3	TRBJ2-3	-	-	CASSQVGRRADTQYF	TGCGCCAGCAGCCAAGTTGGGCGGAGGGCAGATACGCAGTATTTT
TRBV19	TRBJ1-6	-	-	CASSIAGIGSPLHF	TGTGCCAGTAGTATCGCAGGGATCGGGTCACCCCTCCACTTT
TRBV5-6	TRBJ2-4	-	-	CASSDRTFRAEYF	TGTGCCAGCAGCGATCGGACATTCCGGGCCGAGTACTTC
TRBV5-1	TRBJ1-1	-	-	CASSFFGNRVKGLNTEAFF	TGCGCCAGCAGCTTCTTTGGAAACAGGGTAAAGGGCTTGAACACTGAAGCTTTCTTT
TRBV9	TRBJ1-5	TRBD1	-	CAREREQGKINQPQHF	TGTGCCCGAGAGAGGGAACAGGGGAAAATCAATCAGCCCCAGCATTTT
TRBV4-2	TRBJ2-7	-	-	CASSQDQVYEQYF	TGTGCCAGCAGCCAAGACCAGGTCTACGAGCAGTACTTC
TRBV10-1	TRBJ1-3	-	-	CASSEEVSGNTIYF	TGCGCCAGCAGTGAGGAGGTCTCTGGAAACACCATATATTTT
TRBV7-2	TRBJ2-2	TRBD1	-	CASSRGQGLYGELFF	TGTGCCAGCAGCCGCGGACAGGGACTTTACGGGGAGCTGTTTTTT